The 4 T cell receptor beta chains reported below all come from one sample, sequenced in a study of blood T cell repertoires in COVID-19. The method was immunoSEQ multiplex PCR; TCRdb's version includes in-frame clones alone and lacks a portion of them. The repertoire holds under 250,000 clones, with 80% to 90% as singletons. Sequenced sample: peripheral blood. The receptors were sampled from a man aged 45-65 years with COVID-19, enrolled during active disease.

The chain has TRBV7-6 and TRBJ2-1; 12 bases line up with TRBD2. Germline assignment: CDR1 SGHVS and CDR2 FNYEAQ. The CDR3 covers 15 residues. With V trimmed by 1 base and J by 7 bases, 2 bases remained unmatched. The CDR3 loop reads CASSLDGLAGNEQFF. In DNA form, the CDR3 reads TGTGCCAGCAGCTTAGACGGACTAGCGGGGAATGAGCAGTTCTTC.

The chain employs TRBV27 and TRBJ2-1, with a possible D match to TRBD1 (6 bases). V was pared by 4 bases and J by 0 bases, with 19 bases between. This CDR3 has 18 residues. Germline-derived CDR1 and CDR2 are MNHEY and SMNVEV (reference sequence). For the CDR3, the DNA is TGTGCCAGCAGTTCATCCGCCGCACGGACAGCCTCCTACAATGAGCAGTTCTTC. Translation: CASSSSAARTASYNEQFF.

The rearrangement uses TRBV4-2 and TRBJ2-1; 14 bases fit TRBD2. V shed 5 bases and J 4 bases; nucleotides not matched to a gene: 7. CDR3 length: 17 amino acids. Germline V gene lookup returns CDR1 LGHNA and CDR2 YNFKEQ. In nucleotides, the CDR3 is TGTGCCAGCAGCGCATCGACTAGCGGGGGGGCATACAATGAGCAGTTCTTC. Translated: CASSASTSGGAYNEQFF.

CDR3 sequence reads: CAIRHDGQWGGEQFF. As DNA, the CDR3 is TGTGCCATCAGGCACGATGGACAGTGGGGAGGGGAGCAGTTCTTC. J is TRBJ2-1 and V is TRBV10-3; D may be TRBD2 (7 bases). From germline, CDR1 is ENHRY and CDR2 SYGVKD. V shed 6 bases and J shed 10 bases, with 22 bases lying between them. The CDR3 sequence is 15 residues long.